The clone carrying this T cell receptor beta chain was counted only a few times. What it binds is unknown. The J segment lost 3 bases and the V segment lost 0 bases, leaving 5 bases of the junction unmatched. The CDR3 is 16 residues long. Looked up from germline, CDR1 is DFQATT and CDR2 is SNEGSKA (reference sequence). The treatment here: roughly nine-day PBMC culture with coronavirus spike peptide pools or control peptides (ViraFEST assay). These data belong to a study of vaccination and CD4 T cells after COVID-19. On the study more broadly: The study collected post-vaccine samples a median around 77 days after dose two, with a range of 14 to 241.

The Oncomine TCR Beta short-read assay was applied to DNA of cultured CD4+ T cells. TCRdb processed the PCR reads anew with MiXCR; each CDR3 protein has one entry. The sample lists approximately 12,000 distinct CDR3 sequences, roughly 21% occurring once. Study-level results: The rise in median SARS-CoV-2-reactive clonotypes, from approximately 23 to 38, was not significant.

The V call is TRBV20-1, the J call TRBJ1-5, with 10 bases that match TRBD1. The sample here was CD4+ T cells from blood, cultured in vitro, taken before SARS-CoV-2 vaccination. The source is a human donor who received a COVID-19 vaccine. The CDR3 reads CSAREGGTGDNQPQHF. As DNA, the CDR3 is TGCAGTGCTAGAGAAGGGGGGACAGGGGACAATCAGCCCCAGCATTTT.